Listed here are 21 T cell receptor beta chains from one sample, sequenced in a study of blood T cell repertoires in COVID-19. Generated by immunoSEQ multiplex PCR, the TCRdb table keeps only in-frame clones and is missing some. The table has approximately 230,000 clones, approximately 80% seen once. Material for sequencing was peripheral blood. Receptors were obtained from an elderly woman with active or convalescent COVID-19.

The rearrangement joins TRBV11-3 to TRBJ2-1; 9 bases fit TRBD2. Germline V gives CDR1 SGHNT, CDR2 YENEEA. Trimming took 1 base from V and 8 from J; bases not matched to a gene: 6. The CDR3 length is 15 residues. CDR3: CASSLVAGGGDEQFF. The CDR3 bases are TGTGCCAGCAGCTTAGTCGCGGGAGGGGGGGATGAGCAGTTCTTC.

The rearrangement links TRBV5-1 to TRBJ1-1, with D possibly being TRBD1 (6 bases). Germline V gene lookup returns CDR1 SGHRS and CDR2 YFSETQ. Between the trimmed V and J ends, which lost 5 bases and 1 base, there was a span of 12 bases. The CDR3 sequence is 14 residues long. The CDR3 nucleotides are TGCGCCAGCAGTTACGGACAGCCGAACACTGAAGCTTTCTTT. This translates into CASSYGQPNTEAFF.

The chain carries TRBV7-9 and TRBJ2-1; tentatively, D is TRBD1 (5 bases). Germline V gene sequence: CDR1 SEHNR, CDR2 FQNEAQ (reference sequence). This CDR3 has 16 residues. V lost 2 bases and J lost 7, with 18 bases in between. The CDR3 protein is CASSLFMGLGPNEQFF. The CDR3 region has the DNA TGTGCCAGCAGCTTATTCATGGGGCTAGGGCCGAATGAGCAGTTCTTC.

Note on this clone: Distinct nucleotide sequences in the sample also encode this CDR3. The CDR3 reads CASSLASGTYNEQFF. For the CDR3, the DNA is TGCGCCAGCAGCTTGGCTAGCGGGACTTACAATGAGCAGTTCTTC. The V and J genes are TRBV5-1 and TRBJ2-1; TRBD2 aligns across 9 bases. With V trimmed by 0 bases and J by 4 bases, 2 bases remained unmatched. The CDR3 contains 15 residues. CDR1 is SGHRS, CDR2 YFSETQ, per germline.

CDR3 loop: CASSSALAASSYNEQFF. The CDR3 coding sequence is TGCGCCAGCAGCTCGGCACTAGCCGCGAGCTCCTACAATGAGCAGTTCTTC. V gene TRBV5-1 combines with J gene TRBJ2-1, with D possibly matching TRBD2 (6 bases). Looked up from germline, CDR1 is SGHRS and CDR2 is YFSETQ. The CDR3 extends over 17 amino acids. V shed 3 bases and J shed 0 bases, with 16 bases lying between them.

Here the CDR3 DNA reads TGTGCCAGCTCTCAAACCGGGATGGGAGGAAACACCATATATTTT. Protein product: CASSQTGMGGNTIYF. J is TRBJ1-3 and V is TRBV18; D is undetermined. V was shortened by 6 bases and J by 4 bases, with 16 bases between the two germline ends. The CDR3 is 15 residues long. The germline V gene has CDR1 KGHSH and CDR2 LQKENI.

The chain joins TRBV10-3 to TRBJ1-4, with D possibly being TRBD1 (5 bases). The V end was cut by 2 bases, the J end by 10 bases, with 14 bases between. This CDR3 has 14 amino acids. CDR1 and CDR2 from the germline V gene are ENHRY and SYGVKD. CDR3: CAISEQGELSKLFF. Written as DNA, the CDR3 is TGTGCCATCAGTGAGCAAGGGGAACTGTCAAAACTGTTTTTT.

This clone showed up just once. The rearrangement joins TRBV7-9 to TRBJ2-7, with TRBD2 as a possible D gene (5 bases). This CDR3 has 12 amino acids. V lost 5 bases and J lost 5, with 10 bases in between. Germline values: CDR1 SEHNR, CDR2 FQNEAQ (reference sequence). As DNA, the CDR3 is TGTGCCAGCAGCGGGAGTGAGAACGAGCAGTACTTC. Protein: CASSGSENEQYF.

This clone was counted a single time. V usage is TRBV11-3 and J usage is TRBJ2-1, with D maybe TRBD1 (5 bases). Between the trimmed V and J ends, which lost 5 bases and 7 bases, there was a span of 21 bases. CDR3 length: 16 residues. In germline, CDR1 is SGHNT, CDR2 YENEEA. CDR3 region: CASSRIGQFGMNEQFF. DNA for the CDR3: TGTGCCAGCAGCCGGATCGGACAATTTGGTATGAATGAGCAGTTCTTC.

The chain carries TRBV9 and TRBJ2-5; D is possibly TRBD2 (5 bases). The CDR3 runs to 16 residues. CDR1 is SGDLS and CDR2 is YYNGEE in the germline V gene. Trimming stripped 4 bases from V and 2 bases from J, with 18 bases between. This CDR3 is CASSNSPRTAQETQYF. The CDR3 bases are TGTGCCAGCAGCAACTCCCCGAGGACTGCTCAAGAGACCCAGTACTTC. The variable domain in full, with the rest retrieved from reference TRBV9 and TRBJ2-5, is DSGVTQTPKHLITATGQRVTLRCSPRSGDLSVYWYQQSLDQGLQFLIQYYNGEERAKGNILERFSAQQFPDLHSELNLSSLELGDSALYFCASSNSPRTAQETQYFGPGTRLLVL.

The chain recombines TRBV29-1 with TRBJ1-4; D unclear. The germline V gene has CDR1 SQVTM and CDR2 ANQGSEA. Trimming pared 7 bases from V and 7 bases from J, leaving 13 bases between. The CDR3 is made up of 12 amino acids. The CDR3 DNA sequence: TGCAGCGGAGGATCCGGGATTGAAAAACTGTTTTTT. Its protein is CSGGSGIEKLFF. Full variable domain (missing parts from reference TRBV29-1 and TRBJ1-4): SAVISQKPSRDICQRGTSLTIQCQVDSQVTMMFWYRQQPGQSLTLIATANQGSEATYESGFVIDKFPISRPNLTFSTLTVSNMSPEDSSIYLCSGGSGIEKLFFGSGTQLSVL.

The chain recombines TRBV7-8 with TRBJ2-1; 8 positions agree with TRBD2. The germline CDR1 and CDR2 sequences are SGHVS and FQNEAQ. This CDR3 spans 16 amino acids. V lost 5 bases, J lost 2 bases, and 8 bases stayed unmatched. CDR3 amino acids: CASSPQSGGTYNEQFF. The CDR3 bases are TGTGCCAGCAGCCCCCAGTCGGGGGGGACCTACAATGAGCAGTTCTTC.

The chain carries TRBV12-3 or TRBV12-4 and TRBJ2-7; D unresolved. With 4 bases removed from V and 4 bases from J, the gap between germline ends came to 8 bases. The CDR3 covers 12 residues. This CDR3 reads CASSSRQYEQYF. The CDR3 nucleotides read TGTGCCAGCAGTTCCCGTCAGTACGAGCAGTACTTC.

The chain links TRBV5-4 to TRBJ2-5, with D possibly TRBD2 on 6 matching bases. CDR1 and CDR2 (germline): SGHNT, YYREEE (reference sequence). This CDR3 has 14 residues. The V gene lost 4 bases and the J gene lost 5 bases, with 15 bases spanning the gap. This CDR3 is CASSPVPSDETQYF. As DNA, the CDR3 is TGTGCCAGCAGCCCGGTTCCTAGCGACGAGACCCAGTACTTC.

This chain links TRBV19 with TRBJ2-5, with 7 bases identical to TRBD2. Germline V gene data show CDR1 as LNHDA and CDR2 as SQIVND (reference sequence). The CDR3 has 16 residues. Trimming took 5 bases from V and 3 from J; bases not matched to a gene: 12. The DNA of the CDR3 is TGTGCCAGTAGTTCGATCGGACTAGGGCGTGAAGAGACCCAGTACTTC. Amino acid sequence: CASSSIGLGREETQYF.

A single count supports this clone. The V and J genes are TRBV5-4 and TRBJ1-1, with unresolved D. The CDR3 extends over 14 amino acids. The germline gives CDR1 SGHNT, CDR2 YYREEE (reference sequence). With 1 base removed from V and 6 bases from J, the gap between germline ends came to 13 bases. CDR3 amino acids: CASSLMGSRAEAFF. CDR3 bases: TGTGCCAGCAGCTTGATGGGGTCGAGGGCTGAAGCTTTCTTT.

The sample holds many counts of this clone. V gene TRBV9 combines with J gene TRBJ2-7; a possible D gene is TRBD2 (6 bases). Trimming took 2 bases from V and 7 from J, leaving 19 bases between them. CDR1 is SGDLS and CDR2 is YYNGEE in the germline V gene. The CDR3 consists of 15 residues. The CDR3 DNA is TGTGCCAGCAGCGTTGGGGACTTCCGTCAATCGGAGCAGTACTTC. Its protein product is CASSVGDFRQSEQYF. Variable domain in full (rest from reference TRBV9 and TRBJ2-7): DSGVTQTPKHLITATGQRVTLRCSPRSGDLSVYWYQQSLDQGLQFLIQYYNGEERAKGNILERFSAQQFPDLHSELNLSSLELGDSALYFCASSVGDFRQSEQYFGPGTRLTVT.

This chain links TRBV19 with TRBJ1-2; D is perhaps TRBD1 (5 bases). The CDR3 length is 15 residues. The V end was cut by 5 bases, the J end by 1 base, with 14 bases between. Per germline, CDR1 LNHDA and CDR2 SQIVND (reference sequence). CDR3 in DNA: TGTGCCAGTAGTCTAAGATTGACAGATAACTATGGCTACACCTTC. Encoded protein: CASSLRLTDNYGYTF.

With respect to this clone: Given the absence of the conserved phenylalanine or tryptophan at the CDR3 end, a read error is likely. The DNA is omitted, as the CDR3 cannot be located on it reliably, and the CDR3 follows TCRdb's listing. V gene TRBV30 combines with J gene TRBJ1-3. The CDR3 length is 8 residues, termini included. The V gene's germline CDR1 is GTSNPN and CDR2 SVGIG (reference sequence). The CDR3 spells CAPPRNSC.

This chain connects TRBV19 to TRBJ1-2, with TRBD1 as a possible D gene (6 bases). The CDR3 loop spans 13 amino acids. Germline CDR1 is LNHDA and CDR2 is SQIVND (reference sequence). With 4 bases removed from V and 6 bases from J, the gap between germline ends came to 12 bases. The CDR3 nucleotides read TGTGCCAGTAGTAGAAACGGGGGGCATGGCTACACCTTC. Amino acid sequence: CASSRNGGHGYTF.

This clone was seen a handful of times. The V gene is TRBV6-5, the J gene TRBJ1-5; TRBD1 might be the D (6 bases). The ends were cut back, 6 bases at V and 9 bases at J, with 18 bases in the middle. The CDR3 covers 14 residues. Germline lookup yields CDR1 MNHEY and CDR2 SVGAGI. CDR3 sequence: CASRFTGPYWPQHF. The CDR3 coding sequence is TGTGCCAGCAGGTTTACAGGGCCTTATTGGCCCCAGCATTTT.